The sequence of this T cell receptor (beta chain) was determined in a study of CD8 T cells in Susac syndrome. Findings and caveats of the study: Individuals included in the TCR sequencing and HLA analysis were acknowledged by the study to be relatively few in number.

Healthy donors were controls matched for age and sex. Reverse transcription of roughly 0.45 to 1 ug RNA used random hexamers. It was immunoSEQ multiplex PCR that amplified TCR beta CDR3 across 54 Vbeta and 13 Jbeta. MiXCR, run by TCRdb on the immunoSEQ multiplex PCR reads, gives a single entry per CDR3 protein. The sample carries 160,000 or so distinct CDR3 sequences, about 93% recorded once. As for this clonotype: Its antigen is unknown.

The TCR sequence derives from a human donor in good health. Sequencing used CD4+ T cells from PBMCs.

CDR3 amino acids: CASSSRTVNQPQHF. The CDR3 region has the DNA TGTGCCAGCAGCTCACGGACAGTCAATCAGCCCCAGCATTTT. The chain links TRBV6-5 to TRBJ1-5, with a weak D call TRBD1 (6 bases). In germline, CDR1 is MNHEY, CDR2 SVGAGI. Trimming took 6 bases from V and 3 from J, leaving 12 bases between them. The CDR3 extends over 14 amino acids.